Below are 30 T cell receptor beta chains sequenced from a single sample in a study of memory CD4+ T cells and cytomegalovirus serostatus. Single viable CD3+CD4+CD8-CD45RO+ cells were sorted as the memory CD4+ T cells. Method: immunoSEQ multiplex PCR; TCRdb's copy keeps in-frame clones and lacks some. The sample has 55,000 to 60,000 clones; about 81% are singletons. The sequenced sample was memory CD4+ T cells from blood. The receptors stem from an adult in good health and CMV-seronegative.

This clone has a single count. The V and J genes are TRBV27 and TRBJ2-5, with D possibly TRBD2 on 5 matching bases. V was clipped by 6 bases and J by 5 bases, with 16 bases between them. The CDR3 has 14 amino acids. Looked up from germline, CDR1 is MNHEY and CDR2 is SMNVEV (reference sequence). The DNA of the CDR3 is TGTGCCAGCAGCCTAGGGAGACCCTGGGAGACCCAGTACTTC. Encoded protein: CASSLGRPWETQYF.

This clone came up a few times. The rearrangement joins TRBV6-5 to TRBJ1-2; 7 positions agree with TRBD1. Germline loops: CDR1 MNHEY, CDR2 SVGAGI. The CDR3 runs to 14 residues. The V gene end was trimmed by 5 bases and the J gene end by 3 bases; junction bases not matched to a gene: 6. The CDR3 loop is CASSRTTGDYGYTF. The CDR3, as DNA: TGTGCCAGCAGTCGAACTACAGGGGACTATGGCTACACCTTC.

This chain links TRBV29-1 with TRBJ2-2, with 7 nucleotides matching TRBD1. The germline gives CDR1 SQVTM, CDR2 ANQGSEA. The V gene end was trimmed by 4 bases and the J gene end by 3 bases; junction bases not matched to a gene: 5. The CDR3 has 14 amino acids. The CDR3 DNA reads TGCAGCGTTGGCTCTACAGGGGACACCGGGGAGCTGTTTTTT. Its translation: CSVGSTGDTGELFF.

This clone came up once. J is TRBJ1-5 and V is TRBV4-1; TRBD1 might be the D (5 bases). Trimming shortened V by 1 base and J by 6 bases, and 10 bases separated the two germline ends. This CDR3 is built from 14 residues. Per the germline V gene, CDR1 is MGHRA and CDR2 is YSYEKL. CDR3 protein: CASSQVGGSQPQHF. The CDR3 nucleotides read TGCGCCAGCAGCCAAGTTGGGGGATCTCAGCCCCAGCATTTT.

This clone was seen only once. The CDR3 DNA is TGTGCCAGCAGTTCCGGGACCCTCGAAGACCAGTACTTC. Its protein is CASSSGTLEDQYF. The rearrangement links TRBV5-5 to TRBJ2-5, with D perhaps matching TRBD1 or TRBD2 (5 bases each). The ends were cut back, 5 bases at V and 10 bases at J, with 18 bases in the middle. CDR1 is SGHKS, CDR2 YYEKEE, per germline (reference sequence). This CDR3 contains 13 residues.

This sequence joins TRBV18 and TRBJ2-5; 10 bases match TRBD2. The CDR3 is 14 residues long. V shed 6 bases, J shed 5 bases, and the junction held 6 bases outside the gene matches. The germline V gene encodes CDR1 KGHSH and CDR2 LQKENI. In nucleotides, the CDR3 is TGTGCCAGCTCGCGACTAGCGGGCGGGGAGACCCAGTACTTC. Translation gives CASSRLAGGETQYF.

A note on this clone: Relative to the germline gene, one junction end is altered; a read error may explain this. The same CDR3 is also encoded by other DNA sequences in this sample. The chain has TRBV11-1 and TRBJ2-3; D perhaps matches TRBD2 (6 bases). CDR1 SGHAT and CDR2 FQDESV come from the germline V gene (reference sequence). This CDR3 contains 14 residues. Here the CDR3 reads CASSLATGTDTQYF. The CDR3 bases are TGTGCCAGCAGCCTAGCGACAGGCACAGATACGCAGTATTTT.

With respect to this clone: One junction end does not reproduce the germline sequence, and a read error may be involved. The same CDR3 is also encoded by other DNA sequences in this sample. The rearrangement links TRBV10-3 to TRBJ1-5, with D hard to call. The CDR3 extends over 13 amino acids. Germline CDR1 and CDR2: ENHRY and SYGVKD. CDR3 in DNA: TGTGCCATCAGTGAGTCGACTCCTTCCTCCCAGCACTTT. Protein sequence: CAISESTPSSQHF.

This clone was seen only once. The V and J genes are TRBV7-8 and TRBJ1-5; D is uncertain. CDR3 length: 14 amino acids. The ends were cut back, 5 bases at V and 3 bases at J, with 11 bases in the middle. Germline V lookup: CDR1 SGHVS, CDR2 FQNEAQ. CDR3 DNA sequence: TGTGCCAGCAGCCAAGGGTCCTCCAATCAGCCCCAGCATTTT. Protein sequence: CASSQGSSNQPQHF.

This chain uses TRBV5-6 with TRBJ2-3; D unclear. The CDR3 extends over 12 amino acids. Germline lookup yields CDR1 SGHDT and CDR2 YYEEEE. V shed 4 bases and J shed 9 bases, with 12 bases lying between them. The DNA of the CDR3 is TGTGCCAGCAGCCGCGCTGCAGGAACGCAGTATTTT. Its translation: CASSRAAGTQYF. Using reference TRBV5-6 and TRBJ2-3 for the parts outside the CDR3, the full variable domain is DAGVTQSPTHLIKTRGQQVTLRCSPKSGHDTVSWYQQALGQGPQFIFQYYEEEERQRGNFPDRFSGHQFPNYSSELNVNALLLGDSALYLCASSRAAGTQYFGPGTRLTVL.

The rearrangement uses TRBV28 and TRBJ1-2; 7 nucleotides align to TRBD1. The J segment lost 1 base and the V segment lost 9 bases, leaving 8 bases of the junction unmatched. The CDR3 contains 14 residues. CDR1 is MDHEN, CDR2 SYDVKM, per germline. DNA of the CDR3: TGTGCCAGTGTGACAGGGACCCTTAACTATGGCTACACCTTC. Residues: CASVTGTLNYGYTF.

Comments on this clone: Germline is not matched at one junction end, which may reflect a read error. The V call is TRBV5-1, the J call TRBJ2-2, with D perhaps given as TRBD1 or TRBD2 (6 bases each). CDR3 length: 14 amino acids. Germline V gives CDR1 SGHRS, CDR2 YFSETQ. The CDR3 here is CASRLGGDTGELFF. The CDR3 region has the DNA TGCGCCAGCAGGTTGGGGGGCGACACCGGGGAGCTGTTTTTT.

The V and J genes are TRBV5-1 and TRBJ2-3; D might be TRBD2 (6 bases). Germline lookup yields CDR1 SGHRS and CDR2 YFSETQ. The CDR3 sequence is 14 residues long. V gave up 0 bases and J gave up 5 bases, with 10 bases separating them. The CDR3 sequence: CASSLGRGEDTQYF. The CDR3 nucleotides are TGCGCCAGCAGCTTGGGGAGGGGAGAAGATACGCAGTATTTT.

The chain employs TRBV27 and TRBJ2-3, with 8 nucleotides matching TRBD1. Germline V gives CDR1 MNHEY, CDR2 SMNVEV (reference sequence). This CDR3 contains 16 residues. Trimming took 6 bases from V and 4 from J; bases not matched to a gene: 12. CDR3 amino acids: CASRDEARGRADTQYF. The CDR3 DNA reads as TGTGCCAGCAGGGATGAGGCCAGGGGGCGCGCAGATACGCAGTATTTT.

This chain connects TRBV27 to TRBJ2-7; TRBD1 might be the D (5 bases). There are 14 residues in the CDR3. The V end lost 2 bases, the J end lost 4 bases, and 12 bases lay between the germline ends. Germline-derived CDR1 and CDR2 are MNHEY and SMNVEV (reference sequence). The CDR3 reads CASSLGRALYEQYF. The CDR3 DNA reads as TGTGCCAGCAGTTTAGGCAGGGCATTATACGAGCAGTACTTC.

This clone has a single count. The chain links TRBV18 to TRBJ2-2, with 11 bases fitting TRBD1. V trimming: 3 bases; J trimming: 5 bases; junction bases outside the gene matches: 5. The CDR3 runs to 16 residues. The germline gives CDR1 KGHSH, CDR2 LQKENI. This chain's CDR3 is CASSPRGTGGTGELFF. The CDR3 nucleotides read TGTGCCAGCTCACCGAGAGGGACAGGGGGAACCGGGGAGCTGTTTTTT.

The chain employs TRBV4-3 and TRBJ2-7; D remains unclear. Germline V lookup: CDR1 LGHNA, CDR2 YSLEER. This CDR3 is 15 amino acids long. The V and J ends lost 1 base and 0 bases respectively, with 10 bases between them. CDR3 nucleotides: TGCGCCAGCAGCCAAGGATTCATGGGCTCCTACGAGCAGTACTTC. It encodes CASSQGFMGSYEQYF.

In this sample, this clone turned up a few times. Other DNA sequences in this sample translate to the same CDR3. This chain links TRBV11-2 with TRBJ2-1; D unresolved. The CDR3 extends over 14 amino acids. Looked up from germline, CDR1 is SGHAT and CDR2 is FQNNGV. Deletions cut 0 bases from V and 3 bases from J, with 6 bases between. The CDR3 DNA sequence: TGTGCCAGCAGCTTAGACGCCCGCTACAATGAGCAGTTCTTC. It encodes CASSLDARYNEQFF.

The rearrangement uses TRBV11-2 and TRBJ2-3; 9 bases agree with TRBD2. Trimming removed 2 bases from V and 4 bases from J; junction bases left unmatched: 4. The CDR3 length is 15 residues. Germline loops: CDR1 SGHAT, CDR2 FQNNGV. CDR3 bases: TGTGCCAGCAGCTTACGCGGGAGGGGAGCAGATACGCAGTATTTT. It yields the protein CASSLRGRGADTQYF.

The gene calls are TRBV2 and TRBJ2-1, with a tentative D call TRBD2 (5 bases). Between the trimmed V and J ends, which lost 8 bases and 5 bases, there was a span of 16 bases. From germline, CDR1 is SNHLY and CDR2 FYNNEI. The CDR3 has 14 amino acids. CDR3 DNA sequence: TGTGCCAGCGGCTTTTCCCCGGGAAACAATGAGCAGTTCTTC. Protein product: CASGFSPGNNEQFF. Full variable domain (missing parts from reference TRBV2 and TRBJ2-1): EPEVTQTPSHQVTQMGQEVILRCVPISNHLYFYWYRQILGQKVEFLVSFYNNEISEKSEIFDDQFSVERPDGSNFTLKIRSTKLEDSAMYFCASGFSPGNNEQFFGPGTRLTVL.

V gene TRBV6-5 combines with J gene TRBJ2-1; D call uncertain. Looked up from germline, CDR1 is MNHEY and CDR2 is SVGAGI. The V gene lost 2 bases and the J gene lost 2 bases, with 7 bases spanning the gap. This CDR3 region has 14 residues. The CDR3 DNA reads as TGTGCCAGCAGTTACGAACAACCCTACAATGAGCAGTTCTTC. It specifies CASSYEQPYNEQFF.

The chain is built from TRBV11-3 and TRBJ2-1; a weak D match, TRBD1 (6 bases). The V gene lost 1 base and the J gene lost 7 bases, with 17 bases spanning the gap. The length of the CDR3 is 16 residues. Germline lookup yields CDR1 SGHNT and CDR2 YENEEA. CDR3 loop: CASSLAPGQRSNEQFF. In nucleotides, the CDR3 is TGTGCCAGCAGCTTAGCCCCGGGACAACGCTCTAATGAGCAGTTCTTC.

V is TRBV28 and J is TRBJ2-7; D is uncertain. CDR3 length equals 14 residues. Germline CDR1 reads MDHEN; CDR2 reads SYDVKM. V was cut by 5 bases and J by 1 base, with 12 bases left in between. CDR3 residues: CASSPLTPSYEQYF. The DNA of the CDR3 is TGTGCCAGCAGTCCATTGACTCCTTCCTACGAGCAGTACTTC.

V and J are TRBV7-3 and TRBJ1-1, with D possibly matching TRBD1 (5 bases). Germline lookup yields CDR1 SGHTA and CDR2 FQGTGA. The germline V and J ends were trimmed by 5 bases and 1 base, with 11 bases remaining between them. CDR3 length equals 14 residues. The CDR3 sequence: CASSPGTANTEAFF. DNA of the CDR3: TGTGCCAGCAGCCCCGGGACGGCGAACACTGAAGCTTTCTTT.

The chain has TRBV6-1 and TRBJ1-2; D may be TRBD1 (5 bases). Germline V CDR1 and CDR2: MNHNS, SASEGT. This CDR3 has 13 amino acids. V lost 3 bases to trimming and J lost 7 bases, with 12 bases between them. CDR3 residues: CASSENPRVGYTF. Here the CDR3 DNA reads TGTGCCAGCAGTGAGAACCCCAGGGTTGGCTACACCTTC.

To note about this clone: In the same sample, other DNA sequences code for this CDR3. The rearrangement uses TRBV6-5 and TRBJ2-7, with D perhaps TRBD1 or TRBD2 (5 bases each). Germline V gene sequence: CDR1 MNHEY, CDR2 SVGAGI. CDR3 length: 14 amino acids. V lost 2 bases and J lost 2, with 10 bases in between. CDR3 nucleotides: TGTGCCAGCAGTTACAGTAGGGGAGCCTACGAGCAGTACTTC. Protein: CASSYSRGAYEQYF.

The rearrangement joins TRBV2 to TRBJ2-6, with D tentatively TRBD2 (5 bases). This CDR3 has 17 residues. Germline loops: CDR1 SNHLY, CDR2 FYNNEI. V was trimmed by 3 bases and J by 1 base, leaving 13 bases between them. The CDR3 reads CASSERDSQSGANVLTF. The DNA for the CDR3 is TGTGCCAGCAGTGAGAGGGATAGCCAATCTGGGGCCAACGTCCTGACTTTC.

The chain links TRBV14 to TRBJ2-1, with D unclear. CDR1 is SGHDN, CDR2 FVKESK, per germline. This CDR3 contains 12 residues. With 4 bases removed from V and 7 bases from J, the gap between germline ends came to 8 bases. As DNA, the CDR3 is TGTGCCAGCAGCCCCTGGAAGAATGAGCAGTTCTTC. This sequence encodes CASSPWKNEQFF.

The V and J genes are TRBV30 and TRBJ2-6; D not certain. CDR1 is GTSNPN, CDR2 SVGIG, per germline (reference sequence). CDR3 size: 18 residues. The V end was cut by 1 base, the J end by 0 bases, with 16 bases between. The DNA for the CDR3 is TGTGCCTGGAGTGGAAGCAGACTCCATACCTCTGGGGCCAACGTCCTGACTTTC. Protein product: CAWSGSRLHTSGANVLTF.

This clone was found a few times. This chain connects TRBV4-2 to TRBJ2-1; perhaps TRBD1 as D (6 bases). CDR1 LGHNA and CDR2 YNFKEQ come from the germline V gene. The CDR3 spans 17 residues. Trimming pared 1 base from V and 1 base from J, leaving 14 bases between. This CDR3 is CASSQGLGGTSYNEQFF. CDR3 DNA: TGTGCCAGCAGCCAAGGTCTAGGGGGAACATCCTACAATGAGCAGTTCTTC.